This T cell receptor (beta chain) was obtained from a study of cytomegalovirus exposure and HLA in healthy donors. Note on this clone: Its specificity is not known.

V shed 5 bases and J shed 2 bases, with 12 bases lying between them. Looked up from germline, CDR1 is MNHEY and CDR2 is SMNVEV (reference sequence). The CDR3 has 14 amino acids. General observations from the study: In a later analysis, HLA-associated beta chains showed higher expansion and lower generation probabilities than comparable chains. Analyzed later, association rates of TCRs varied across HLA loci, with DRB1 most and HLA-C fewest.

Researchers ran the PCR with 60 Vbeta and 13 Jbeta primers. Per the original data handling: Later analysis identified tens of millions of unique TCR beta chains, about 12 million shared. Profiling relied on immunoSEQ multiplex PCR, and the TCRdb table lists in-frame clones only, not all of them. V, J and clone size derive from that table, while D and trimming were established from the DNA sequence. The sample comprises roughly 240,000 clones, roughly 81% of which are singletons, and roughly 0.22% rests with the top ten. The sequenced material came from PBMCs. The chain has TRBV27 and TRBJ2-5; D is ambiguous. The receptor was derived from a girl under 10 years old in good health and CMV-seronegative. This CDR3 reads CASSAPGRQETQYF. CDR3 sequence (DNA): TGTGCCAGCAGTGCCCCAGGTCGGCAAGAGACCCAGTACTTC.